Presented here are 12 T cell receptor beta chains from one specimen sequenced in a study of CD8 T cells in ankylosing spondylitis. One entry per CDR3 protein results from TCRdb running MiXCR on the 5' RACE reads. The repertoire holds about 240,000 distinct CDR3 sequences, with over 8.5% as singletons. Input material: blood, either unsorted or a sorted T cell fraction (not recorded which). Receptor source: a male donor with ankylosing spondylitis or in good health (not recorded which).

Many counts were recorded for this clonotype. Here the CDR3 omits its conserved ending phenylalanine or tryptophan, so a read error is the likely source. The CDR3 loop reads CASSQTDISTEAFL. Here the CDR3 DNA reads TGTGCCAGCAGCCAAACGGACATAAGTACTGAAGCTTTCCTT. J is TRBJ1-1 and V is TRBV3-1; D perhaps matches TRBD1 (5 bases). Trimming stripped 2 bases from V and 5 bases from J, with 12 bases between. Germline CDR1 is LGHDT and CDR2 is YNNKEL (reference sequence). The CDR3 consists of 14 residues.

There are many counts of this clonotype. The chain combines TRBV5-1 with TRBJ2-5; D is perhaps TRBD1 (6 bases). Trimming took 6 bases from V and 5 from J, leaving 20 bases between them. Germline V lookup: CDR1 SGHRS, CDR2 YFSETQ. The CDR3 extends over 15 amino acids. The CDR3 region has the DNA TGCGCCAGCACCTCGAATTCAGGGGAGTGGGAGACCCAGTACTTC. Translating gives CASTSNSGEWETQYF.

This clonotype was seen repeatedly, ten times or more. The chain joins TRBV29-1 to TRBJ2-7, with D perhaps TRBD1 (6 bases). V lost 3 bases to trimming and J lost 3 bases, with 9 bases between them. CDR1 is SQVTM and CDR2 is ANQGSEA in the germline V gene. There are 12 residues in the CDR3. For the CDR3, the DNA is TGCAGCGTTGACAAGGGGGACTACGAGCAGTACTTC. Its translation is CSVDKGDYEQYF.

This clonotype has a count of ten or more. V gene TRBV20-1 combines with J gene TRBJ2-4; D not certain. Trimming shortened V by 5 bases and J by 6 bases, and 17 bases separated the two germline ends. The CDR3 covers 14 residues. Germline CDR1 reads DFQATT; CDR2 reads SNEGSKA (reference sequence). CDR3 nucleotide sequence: TGCAGTGCTCACCCGGTAGGCGAACCAAACATTCAGTACTTC. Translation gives CSAHPVGEPNIQYF.

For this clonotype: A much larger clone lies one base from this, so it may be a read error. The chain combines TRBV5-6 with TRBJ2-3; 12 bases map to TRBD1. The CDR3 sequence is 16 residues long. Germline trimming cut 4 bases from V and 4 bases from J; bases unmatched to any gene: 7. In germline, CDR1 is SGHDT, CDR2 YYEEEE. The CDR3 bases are TGTGCCAGCAGCGGGGACAGGGGGCGCTCGGCAGATACGCAGTATTTT. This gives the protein CASSGDRGRSADTQYF.

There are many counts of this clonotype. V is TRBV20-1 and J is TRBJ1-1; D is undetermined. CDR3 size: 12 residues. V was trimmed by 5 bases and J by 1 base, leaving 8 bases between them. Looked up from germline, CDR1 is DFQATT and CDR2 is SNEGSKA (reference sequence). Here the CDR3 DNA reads TGCAGTGCTCCCCGGGAGAACACTGAAGCTTTCTTT. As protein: CSAPRENTEAFF.

CDR3 amino acids: CASSPSGSGGYEQYF. As DNA, the CDR3 is TGTGCCAGCAGCCCTAGCGGGAGTGGCGGTTACGAGCAGTACTTC. The chain links TRBV4-2 to TRBJ2-7; TRBD2 matches 10 bases. V was clipped by 4 bases and J by 4 bases; unmatched bases: 7. Germline V CDR1 and CDR2: LGHNA, YNFKEQ. This CDR3 has 15 residues.

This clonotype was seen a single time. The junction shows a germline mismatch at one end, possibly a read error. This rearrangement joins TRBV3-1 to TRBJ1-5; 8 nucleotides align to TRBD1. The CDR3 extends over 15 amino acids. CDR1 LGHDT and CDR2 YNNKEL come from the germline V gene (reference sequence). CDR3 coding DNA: TGTGTCAGCAGCCATGGGACAGGACACAATCAGCCCCAGCATTTT. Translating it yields CVSSHGTGHNQPQHF.

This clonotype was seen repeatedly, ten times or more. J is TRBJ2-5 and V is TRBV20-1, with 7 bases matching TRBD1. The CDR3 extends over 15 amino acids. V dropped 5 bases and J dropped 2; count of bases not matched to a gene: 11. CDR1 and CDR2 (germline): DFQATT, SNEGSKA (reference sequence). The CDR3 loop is CSAGSPWGQQETQYF. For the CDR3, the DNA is TGCAGTGCTGGCTCCCCCTGGGGACAGCAAGAGACCCAGTACTTC.

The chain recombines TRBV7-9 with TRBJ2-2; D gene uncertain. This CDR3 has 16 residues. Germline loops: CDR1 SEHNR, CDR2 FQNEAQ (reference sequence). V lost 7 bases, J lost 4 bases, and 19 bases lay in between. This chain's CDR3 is CASNPTGLRSTGELFF. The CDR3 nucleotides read TGTGCCAGCAACCCCACCGGGCTAAGGTCCACCGGGGAGCTGTTTTTT.

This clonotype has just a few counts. The CDR3 nucleotides read TGTGCCAGCAGTGGAGGCGAAAAACTGTTTTTT. Translation: CASSGGEKLFF. The genes are TRBV2 and TRBJ1-4; no firm D call. The V end was cut by 4 bases, the J end by 8 bases, with 5 bases between. This CDR3 has 11 residues. Germline assignment: CDR1 SNHLY and CDR2 FYNNEI.

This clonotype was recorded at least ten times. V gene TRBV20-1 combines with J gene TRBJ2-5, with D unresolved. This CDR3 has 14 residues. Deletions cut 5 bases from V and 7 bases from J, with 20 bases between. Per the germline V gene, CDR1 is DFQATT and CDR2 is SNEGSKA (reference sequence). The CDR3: CSARASGSRGTQYF. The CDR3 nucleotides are TGCAGTGCTCGAGCTTCGGGCAGCAGAGGGACCCAGTACTTC.